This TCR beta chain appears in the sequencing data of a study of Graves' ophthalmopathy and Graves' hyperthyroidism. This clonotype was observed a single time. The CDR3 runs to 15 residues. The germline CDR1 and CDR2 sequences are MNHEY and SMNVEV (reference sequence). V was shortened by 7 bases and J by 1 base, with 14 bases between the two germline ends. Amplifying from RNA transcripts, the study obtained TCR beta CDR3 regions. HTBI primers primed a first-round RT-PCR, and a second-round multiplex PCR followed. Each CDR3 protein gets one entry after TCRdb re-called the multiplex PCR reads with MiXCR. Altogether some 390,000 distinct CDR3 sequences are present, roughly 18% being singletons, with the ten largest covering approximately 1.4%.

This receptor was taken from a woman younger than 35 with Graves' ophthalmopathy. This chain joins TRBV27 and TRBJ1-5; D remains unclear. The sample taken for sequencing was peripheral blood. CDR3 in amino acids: CASKLETESNQPQHF. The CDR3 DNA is TGTGCCAGCAAGTTGGAGACGGAAAGCAATCAGCCCCAGCATTTT.